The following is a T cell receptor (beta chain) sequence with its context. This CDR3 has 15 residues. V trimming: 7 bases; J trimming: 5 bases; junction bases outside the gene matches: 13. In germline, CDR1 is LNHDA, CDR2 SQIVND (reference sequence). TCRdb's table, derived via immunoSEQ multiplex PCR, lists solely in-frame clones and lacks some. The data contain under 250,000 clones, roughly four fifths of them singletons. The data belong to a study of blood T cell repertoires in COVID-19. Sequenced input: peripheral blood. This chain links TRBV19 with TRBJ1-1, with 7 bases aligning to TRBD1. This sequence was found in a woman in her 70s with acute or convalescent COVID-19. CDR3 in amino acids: CASKRNDRVETEAFF. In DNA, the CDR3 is TGTGCCAGTAAAAGGAACGACAGGGTAGAGACTGAAGCTTTCTTT. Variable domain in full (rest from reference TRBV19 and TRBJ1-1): DGGITQSPKYLFRKEGQNVTLSCEQNLNHDAMYWYRQDPGQGLRLIYYSQIVNDFQKGDIAEGYSVSREKKESFPLTVTSAQKNPTAFYLCASKRNDRVETEAFFGQGTRLTVV.